Below, one T cell receptor (beta chain) is given with its context. Antigen: not known. This sample is part of a study of shared clonotypes between healthy human individuals. Study conclusions and caveats: Naive subsets tended to show greater estimated richness than memory subsets.

Deep-level settings were used for running the assay. The protocol was immunoSEQ multiplex PCR, while the TCRdb copy is restricted to in-frame clones and leaves out a portion. The data hold approximately 1.4 million clones, with 95% to 99% observed a single time. The ends lost 2 bases at V and 5 bases at J; junction bases unmatched: 10. Germline V lookup: CDR1 MDHEN, CDR2 SYDVKM. CDR3 size: 16 residues. Donors were Caucasian adults residing in Nashville, Tennessee, USA. CD45RA+ naive and CD45RA-negative memory subsets were separated from CD4+ cells. Sequences were obtained from naive CD4+ T cells sorted from blood. This sample's subset: CD45RA+ positively selected. This sequence originates from a man between 25 and 39 years old in good health. The V gene is TRBV28, the J gene TRBJ1-2; TRBD1 matches 8 bases. CDR3 in amino acids: CASSLGSARGRYGYTF. The CDR3 DNA reads as TGTGCCAGCAGTTTAGGGTCCGCCAGGGGGCGGTATGGCTACACCTTC.